This TCR beta chain comes out of a study of cytomegalovirus exposure and HLA in healthy donors. The table came from immunoSEQ multiplex PCR; TCRdb's copy has only in-frame clones and leaves some out. The data show approximately 270,000 clones, around 91% seen once. A note on this clone: No antigen is known for it.

Study-wide results and caveats: Overall, approximately 150 TCR beta chains were annotated as cytomegalovirus-associated.

The junction had 4 bases not matched to a gene; V was cut back by 2 bases and J by 4 bases. In germline, CDR1 is SGHRS, CDR2 YFSETQ. This CDR3 region has 15 residues. This receptor was identified in a woman aged 18 to 35 in good health and CMV-seronegative. The chain links TRBV5-1 to TRBJ2-2, with 8 bases lining up with TRBD1. The sequenced sample consisted of PBMCs. CDR3 nucleotides: TGCGCCAGCAGCTTTGACAGGGGAACCACCGGGGAGCTGTTTTTT. This sequence encodes CASSFDRGTTGELFF.